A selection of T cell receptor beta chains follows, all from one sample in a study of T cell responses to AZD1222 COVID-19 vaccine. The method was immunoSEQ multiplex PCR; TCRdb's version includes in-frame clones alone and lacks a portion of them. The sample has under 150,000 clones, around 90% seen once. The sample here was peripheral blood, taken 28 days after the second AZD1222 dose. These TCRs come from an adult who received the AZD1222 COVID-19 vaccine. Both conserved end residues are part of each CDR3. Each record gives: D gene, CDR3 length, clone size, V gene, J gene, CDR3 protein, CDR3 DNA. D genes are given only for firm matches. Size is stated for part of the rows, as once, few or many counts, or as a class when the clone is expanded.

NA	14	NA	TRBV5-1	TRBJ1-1	CASSVGPGGTEAFF	TGCGCCAGCAGCGTCGGACCAGGAGGGACTGAAGCTTTCTTT
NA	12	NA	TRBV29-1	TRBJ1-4	CSVGRAGEKLFF	TGCAGCGTTGGCAGGGCGGGAGAAAAACTGTTTTTT
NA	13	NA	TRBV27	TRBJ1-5	CASSNGANQPQHF	TGTGCCAGCAGTAACGGGGCGAATCAGCCCCAGCATTTT
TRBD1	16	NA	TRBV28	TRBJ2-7	CASSANSGTGGYEQYF	TGTGCCAGCAGTGCCAATTCCGGGACAGGGGGCTACGAGCAGTACTTC
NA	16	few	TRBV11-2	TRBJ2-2	CASTPRQAVNTGELFF	TGTGCCAGCACCCCTAGGCAGGCGGTCAACACCGGGGAGCTGTTTTTT
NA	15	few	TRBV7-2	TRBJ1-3	CASSLELGVGNTIYF	TGTGCCAGCAGCTTAGAATTAGGGGTTGGAAACACCATATATTTT
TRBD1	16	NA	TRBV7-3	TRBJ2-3	CASSDRRGTRSDTQYF	TGTGCCAGCAGCGATCGCAGGGGGACACGTTCAGATACGCAGTATTTT
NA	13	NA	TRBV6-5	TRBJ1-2	CASSRDLNYGYTF	TGTGCCAGCAGTCGGGACTTGAACTATGGCTACACCTTC
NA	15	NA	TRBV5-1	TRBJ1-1	CASRSPGLMNTEAFF	TGCGCCAGCAGATCGCCGGGACTCATGAACACTGAAGCTTTCTTT
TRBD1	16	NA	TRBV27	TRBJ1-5	CASRPEQGASNQPQHF	TGTGCCAGCAGACCAGAACAGGGGGCTAGCAATCAGCCCCAGCATTTT
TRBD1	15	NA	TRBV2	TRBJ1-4	CASSGQGLRSEKLFF	TGTGCCAGCAGTGGACAGGGGCTTAGGAGTGAAAAACTGTTTTTT
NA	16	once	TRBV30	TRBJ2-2	CAWSKGFSRDTGELFF	TGTGCCTGGAGCAAAGGTTTTTCGAGAGACACCGGGGAGCTGTTTTTT
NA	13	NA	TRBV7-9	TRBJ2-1	CASTSPRSNEQFF	TGTGCCAGCACCTCGCCTCGGAGCAATGAGCAGTTCTTC
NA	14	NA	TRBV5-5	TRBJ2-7	CASSLAVQGYEQYF	TGTGCCAGCAGCTTGGCTGTACAGGGTTACGAGCAGTACTTC
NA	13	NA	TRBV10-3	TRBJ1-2	CAISVALLGGYTF	TGTGCCATCAGTGTTGCCCTACTGGGGGGCTACACCTTC
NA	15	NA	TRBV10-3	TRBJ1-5	CAISERGGTDQPQHF	TGTGCCATCAGTGAGAGGGGGGGAACGGATCAGCCCCAGCATTTT
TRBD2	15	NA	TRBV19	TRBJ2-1	CASTSGSGGRGEQFF	TGTGCCAGTACCTCTGGTAGCGGGGGACGCGGTGAGCAGTTCTTC
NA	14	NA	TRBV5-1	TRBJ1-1	CASSLDGSNTEAFF	TGCGCCAGCAGCTTGGACGGTTCGAACACTGAAGCTTTCTTT
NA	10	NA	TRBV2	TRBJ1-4	CASRLVGLFF	TGTGCCAGCAGGCTCGTTGGACTGTTTTTT
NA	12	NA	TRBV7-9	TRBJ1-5	CASSLGGGPQHF	TGTGCCAGCAGCTTAGGGGGGGGGCCCCAGCATTTT
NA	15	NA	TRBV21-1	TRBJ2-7	CASSNHGQGASEQYF	TGTGCCAGCAGCAACCACGGACAGGGGGCGAGCGAGCAGTACTTC
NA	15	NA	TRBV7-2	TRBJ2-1	CASSLSLGPGREQFF	TGTGCCAGCAGCTTATCCCTCGGTCCGGGACGTGAGCAGTTCTTC